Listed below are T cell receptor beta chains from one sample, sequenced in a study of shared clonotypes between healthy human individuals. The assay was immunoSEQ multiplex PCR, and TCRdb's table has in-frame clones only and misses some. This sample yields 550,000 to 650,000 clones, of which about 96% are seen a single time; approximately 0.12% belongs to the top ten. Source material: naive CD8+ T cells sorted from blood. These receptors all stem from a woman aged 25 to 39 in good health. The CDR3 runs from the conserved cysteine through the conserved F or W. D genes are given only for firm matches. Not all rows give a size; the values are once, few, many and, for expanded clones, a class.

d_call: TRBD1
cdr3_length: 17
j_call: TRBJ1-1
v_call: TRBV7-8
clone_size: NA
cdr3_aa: CASSTRQGAPINTEAFF
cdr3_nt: TGTGCCAGCAGCACAAGACAGGGGGCGCCGATTAACACTGAAGCTTTCTTT

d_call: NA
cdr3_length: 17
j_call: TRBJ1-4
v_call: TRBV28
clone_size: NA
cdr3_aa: CASSSGTYQATNEKLFF
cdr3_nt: TGTGCCAGCAGTTCGGGGACCTACCAGGCAACTAATGAAAAACTGTTTTTT

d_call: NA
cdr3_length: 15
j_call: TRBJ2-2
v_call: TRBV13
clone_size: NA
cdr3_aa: CASSFLGLTTGELFF
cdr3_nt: TGTGCCAGCAGCTTTCTAGGACTAACCACCGGGGAGCTGTTTTTT

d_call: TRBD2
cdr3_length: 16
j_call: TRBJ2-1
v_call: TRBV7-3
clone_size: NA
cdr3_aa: CASSFGRLAGDNEQFF
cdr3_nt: TGTGCCAGCAGCTTTGGGAGACTAGCGGGAGACAATGAGCAGTTCTTC

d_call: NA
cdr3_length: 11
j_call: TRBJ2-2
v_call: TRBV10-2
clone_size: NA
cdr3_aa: CASSVAGELFF
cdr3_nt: TGCGCCAGCAGTGTGGCCGGGGAGCTGTTTTTT

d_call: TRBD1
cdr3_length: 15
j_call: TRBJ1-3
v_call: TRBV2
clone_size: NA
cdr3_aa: CASSEGQGAGNTIYF
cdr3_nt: TGTGCCAGCAGTGAAGGACAGGGGGCTGGAAACACCATATATTTT

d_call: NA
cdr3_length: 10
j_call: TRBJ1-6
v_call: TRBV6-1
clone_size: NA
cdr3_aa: CASGGVPLHF
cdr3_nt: TGTGCCAGCGGGGGAGTTCCCCTCCACTTT

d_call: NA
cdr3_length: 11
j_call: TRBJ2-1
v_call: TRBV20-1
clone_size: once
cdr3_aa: CSAKRVTEQFF
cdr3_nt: TGCAGTGCAAAAAGGGTGACTGAGCAGTTCTTC

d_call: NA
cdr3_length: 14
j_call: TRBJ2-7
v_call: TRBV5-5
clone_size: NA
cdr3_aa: CASSLWWSSNEQYF
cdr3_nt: TGTGCCAGCAGCTTATGGTGGAGTTCCAACGAGCAGTACTTC

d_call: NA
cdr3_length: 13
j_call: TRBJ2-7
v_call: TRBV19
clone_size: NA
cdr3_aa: CASSRTGSYEQYF
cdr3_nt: TGTGCCAGTAGTCGGACGGGTTCCTACGAGCAGTACTTC

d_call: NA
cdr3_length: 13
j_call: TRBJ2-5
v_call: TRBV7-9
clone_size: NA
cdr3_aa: CASSDWGGETQYF
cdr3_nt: TGTGCCAGCAGCGACTGGGGTGGAGAGACCCAGTACTTC

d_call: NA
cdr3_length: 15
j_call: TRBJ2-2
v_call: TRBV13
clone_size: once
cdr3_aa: CASSLGGTSTGELFF
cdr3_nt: TGTGCCAGCAGCTTAGGTGGCACCTCGACCGGGGAGCTGTTTTTT

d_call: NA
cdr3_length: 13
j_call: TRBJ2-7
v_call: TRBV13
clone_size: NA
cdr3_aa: CASSLTLDDEQYF
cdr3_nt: TGTGCCAGCAGCTTAACCCTAGATGACGAGCAGTACTTC

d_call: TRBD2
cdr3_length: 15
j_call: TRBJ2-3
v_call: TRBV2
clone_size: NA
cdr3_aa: CASLRLALSTDTQYF
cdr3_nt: TGTGCCAGCCTCAGACTAGCGCTTAGCACAGATACGCAGTATTTT

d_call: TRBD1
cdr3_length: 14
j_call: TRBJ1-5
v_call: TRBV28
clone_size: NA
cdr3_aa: CASRTQTGSQPQHF
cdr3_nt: TGTGCCAGCAGAACCCAGACAGGGAGTCAGCCCCAGCATTTT

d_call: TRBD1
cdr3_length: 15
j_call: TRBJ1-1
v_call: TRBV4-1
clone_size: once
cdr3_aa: CASSQVQGTNTEAFF
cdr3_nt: TGCGCCAGCAGCCAAGTACAGGGGACCAACACTGAAGCTTTCTTT

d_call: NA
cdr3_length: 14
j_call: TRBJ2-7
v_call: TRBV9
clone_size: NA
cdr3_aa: CASSVEGSWNEQYF
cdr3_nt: TGTGCCAGCAGCGTAGAGGGATCGTGGAACGAGCAGTACTTC

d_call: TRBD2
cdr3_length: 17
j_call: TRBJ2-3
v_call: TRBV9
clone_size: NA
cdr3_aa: CASSFPGLAGITDTQYF
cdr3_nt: TGTGCCAGCAGCTTTCCGGGACTAGCGGGGATCACAGATACGCAGTATTTT

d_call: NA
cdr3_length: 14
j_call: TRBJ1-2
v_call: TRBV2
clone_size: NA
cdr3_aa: CASRDEDLGYGYTF
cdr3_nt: TGTGCCAGCAGGGACGAGGATCTCGGCTATGGCTACACCTTC

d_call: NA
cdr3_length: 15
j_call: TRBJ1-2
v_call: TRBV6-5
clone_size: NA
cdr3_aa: CASRTTSITNYGYTF
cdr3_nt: TGTGCCAGCAGGACGACGTCGATAACTAACTATGGCTACACCTTC

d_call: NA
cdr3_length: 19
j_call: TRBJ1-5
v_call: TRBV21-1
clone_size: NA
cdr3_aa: CASSNDAAGTPYSNQPQHF
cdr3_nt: TGTGCCAGCAGCAACGACGCGGCGGGGACCCCTTATAGCAATCAGCCCCAGCATTTT

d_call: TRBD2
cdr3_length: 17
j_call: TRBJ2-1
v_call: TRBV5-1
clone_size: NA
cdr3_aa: CASSPTEGRVAYNEQFF
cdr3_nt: TGCGCCAGCAGCCCGACCGAGGGGAGGGTGGCCTACAATGAGCAGTTCTTC

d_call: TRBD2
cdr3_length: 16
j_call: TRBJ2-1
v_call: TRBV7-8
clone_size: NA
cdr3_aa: CASSWALAGAYNEQFF
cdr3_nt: TGTGCCAGCAGCTGGGCCCTTGCGGGAGCTTACAATGAGCAGTTCTTC

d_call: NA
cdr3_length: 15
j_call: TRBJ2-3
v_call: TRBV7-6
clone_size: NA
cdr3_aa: CASSPSERPTDTQYF
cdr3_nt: TGTGCCAGCAGCCCCTCAGAGAGACCCACAGATACGCAGTATTTT

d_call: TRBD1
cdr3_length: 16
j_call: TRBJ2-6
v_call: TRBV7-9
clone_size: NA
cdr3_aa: CASSPTTGTVLYVLTF
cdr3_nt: TGTGCCAGCAGCCCCACCACGGGGACAGTATTATACGTCCTGACTTTC

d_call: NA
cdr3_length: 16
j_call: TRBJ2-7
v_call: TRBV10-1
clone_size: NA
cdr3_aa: CASEPGPFGFSYEQYF
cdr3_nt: TGCGCCAGCGAACCCGGACCATTTGGGTTCTCCTACGAGCAGTACTTC

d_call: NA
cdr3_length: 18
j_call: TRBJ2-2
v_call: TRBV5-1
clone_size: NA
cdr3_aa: CASSGNSLTLLDTGELFF
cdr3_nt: TGCGCCAGCAGCGGGAATTCATTGACTCTTCTGGACACCGGGGAGCTGTTTTTT

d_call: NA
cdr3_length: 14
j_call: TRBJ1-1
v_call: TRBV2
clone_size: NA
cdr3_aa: CASSDFGKGTEAFF
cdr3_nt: TGTGCCAGCAGTGATTTCGGAAAAGGGACTGAAGCTTTCTTT

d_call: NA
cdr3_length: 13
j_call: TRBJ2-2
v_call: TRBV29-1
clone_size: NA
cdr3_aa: CSVLSEGTGELFF
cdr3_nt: TGCAGCGTTCTCAGCGAAGGCACCGGGGAGCTGTTTTTT

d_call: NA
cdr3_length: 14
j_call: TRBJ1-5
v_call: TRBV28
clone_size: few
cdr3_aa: CASSLGRGNQPQHF
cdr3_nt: TGTGCCAGCAGTTTAGGGCGTGGCAATCAGCCCCAGCATTTT

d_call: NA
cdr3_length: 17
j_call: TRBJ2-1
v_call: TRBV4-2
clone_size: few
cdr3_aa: CASSHTSTPTSYNEQFF
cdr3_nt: TGTGCCAGCAGCCACACCTCGACTCCAACCTCCTACAATGAGCAGTTCTTC

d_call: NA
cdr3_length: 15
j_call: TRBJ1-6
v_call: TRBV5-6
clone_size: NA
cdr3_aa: CASSLGAGTGKPLHF
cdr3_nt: TGTGCCAGCAGCTTGGGAGCGGGGACCGGGAAACCCCTCCACTTT

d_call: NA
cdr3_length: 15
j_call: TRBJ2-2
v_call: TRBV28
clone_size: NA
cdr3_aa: CASSLWGTQTGELFF
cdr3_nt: TGTGCCAGCAGTTTATGGGGGACGCAAACCGGGGAGCTGTTTTTT

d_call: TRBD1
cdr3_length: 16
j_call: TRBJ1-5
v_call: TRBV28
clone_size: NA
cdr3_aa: CASSLGVGTANQPQHF
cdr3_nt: TGTGCCAGCAGTTTAGGGGTCGGGACAGCCAATCAGCCCCAGCATTTT

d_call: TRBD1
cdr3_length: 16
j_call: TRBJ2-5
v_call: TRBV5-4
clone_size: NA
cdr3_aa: CASSLTGRGLGETQYF
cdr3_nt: TGTGCCAGCAGCTTGACCGGCAGGGGGCTAGGAGAGACCCAGTACTTC

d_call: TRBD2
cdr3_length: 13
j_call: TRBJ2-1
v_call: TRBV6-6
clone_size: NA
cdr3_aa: CATTWREMNEQFF
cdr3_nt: TGTGCCACCACCTGGCGGGAGATGAATGAGCAGTTCTTC

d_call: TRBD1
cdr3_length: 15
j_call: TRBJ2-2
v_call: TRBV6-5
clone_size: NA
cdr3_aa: CASLGQGANTGELFF
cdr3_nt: TGTGCCAGCCTTGGGCAGGGGGCTAACACCGGGGAGCTGTTTTTT

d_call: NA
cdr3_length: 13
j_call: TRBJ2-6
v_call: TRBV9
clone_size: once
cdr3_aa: CASEASGANVLTF
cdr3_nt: TGTGCCAGCGAGGCATCTGGGGCCAACGTCCTGACTTTC

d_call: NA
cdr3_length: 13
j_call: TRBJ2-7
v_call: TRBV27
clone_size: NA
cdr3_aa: CASSLQISYEQYF
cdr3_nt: TGTGCCAGCAGTTTACAAATTTCCTACGAGCAGTACTTC

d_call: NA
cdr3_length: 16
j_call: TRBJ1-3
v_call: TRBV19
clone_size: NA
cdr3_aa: CASSPMTDYSGNTIYF
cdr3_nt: TGTGCCAGTAGTCCGATGACGGATTACTCTGGAAACACCATATATTTT

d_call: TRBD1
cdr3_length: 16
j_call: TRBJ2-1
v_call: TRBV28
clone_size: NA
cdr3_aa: CASSFVGAGGSGEQFF
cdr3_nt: TGTGCCAGCAGTTTTGTAGGTGCAGGGGGTTCCGGTGAGCAGTTCTTC

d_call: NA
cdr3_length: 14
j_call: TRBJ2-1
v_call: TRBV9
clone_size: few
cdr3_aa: CASAAELSYNEQFF
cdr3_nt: TGTGCCAGCGCGGCGGAGTTGTCCTACAATGAGCAGTTCTTC

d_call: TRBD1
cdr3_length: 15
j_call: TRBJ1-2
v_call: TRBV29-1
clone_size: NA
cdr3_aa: CSSGDPGTGVHGYTF
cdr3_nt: TGCAGCTCTGGGGACCCCGGGACAGGGGTTCATGGCTACACCTTC

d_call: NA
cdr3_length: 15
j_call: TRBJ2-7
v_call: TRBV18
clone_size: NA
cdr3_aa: CASSPESGISYEQYF
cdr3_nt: TGTGCCAGCTCACCCGAGTCAGGGATCTCCTACGAGCAGTACTTC

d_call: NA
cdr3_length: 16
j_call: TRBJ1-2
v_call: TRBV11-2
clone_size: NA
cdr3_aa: CASSLRGGVRRYGYTF
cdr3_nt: TGTGCCAGCAGCTTAAGAGGTGGGGTCCGGAGGTATGGCTACACCTTC

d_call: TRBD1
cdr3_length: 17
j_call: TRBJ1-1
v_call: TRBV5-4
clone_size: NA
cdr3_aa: CASSLGAGGPSRTEAFF
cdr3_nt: TGTGCCAGCAGCTTGGGGGCAGGGGGTCCCTCCAGAACTGAAGCTTTCTTT

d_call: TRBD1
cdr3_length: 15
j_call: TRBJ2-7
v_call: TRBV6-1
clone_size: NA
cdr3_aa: CASSSPGQGSYEQYF
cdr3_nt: TGTGCCAGCAGCAGCCCGGGACAGGGGTCCTACGAGCAGTACTTC

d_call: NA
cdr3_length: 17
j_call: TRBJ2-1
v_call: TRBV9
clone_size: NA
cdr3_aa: CASSGSPGSGPYNEQFF
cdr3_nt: TGTGCCAGCAGCGGGTCCCCGGGGAGCGGCCCATACAATGAGCAGTTCTTC

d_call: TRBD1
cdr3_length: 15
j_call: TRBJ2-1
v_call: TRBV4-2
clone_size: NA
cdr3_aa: CASSQNRGVGNEQFF
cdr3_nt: TGTGCCAGCAGCCAAAACAGGGGTGTGGGCAATGAGCAGTTCTTC

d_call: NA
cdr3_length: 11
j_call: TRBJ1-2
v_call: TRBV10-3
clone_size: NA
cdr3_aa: CAIRAERGYTF
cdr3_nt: TGTGCCATCAGGGCTGAACGGGGCTACACCTTC

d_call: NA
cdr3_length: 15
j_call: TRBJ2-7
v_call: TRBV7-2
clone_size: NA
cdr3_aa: CASSLSVNSGYEQYF
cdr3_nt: TGTGCCAGCAGCCTTTCGGTTAATAGCGGCTACGAGCAGTACTTC

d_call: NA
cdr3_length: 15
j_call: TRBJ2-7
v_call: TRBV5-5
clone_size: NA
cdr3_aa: CASSGDRTPTYEQYF
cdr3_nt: TGTGCCAGCAGCGGCGACAGGACTCCCACCTACGAGCAGTACTTC

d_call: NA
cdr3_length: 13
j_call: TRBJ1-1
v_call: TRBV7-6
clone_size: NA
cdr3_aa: CASRGTANTEAFF
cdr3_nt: TGTGCCAGCCGGGGTACGGCGAACACTGAAGCTTTCTTT

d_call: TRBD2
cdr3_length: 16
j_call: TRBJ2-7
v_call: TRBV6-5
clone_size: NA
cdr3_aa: CASSYSLISGLYEQYF
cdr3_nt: TGTGCCAGCAGTTACTCGTTAATTAGCGGGCTATACGAGCAGTACTTC